This T cell receptor beta chain appears in the sequencing data of a study of blood T cells in healthy people across ages. The sample, about 10 milliliters of peripheral blood, was drawn from each donor. This clonotype occurred a few times. The germline V gene encodes CDR1 LGHDT and CDR2 YNNKEL (reference sequence). The V gene end was trimmed by 7 bases and the J gene end by 9 bases; junction bases not matched to a gene: 8. This CDR3 is built from 14 residues. Then a second PCR, running about 6 to 12 cycles, was carried out with a sample-barcoded 5' primer and a J-beta primer mix. Via MiXCR, TCRdb re-called the 5' RACE reads, giving one row per CDR3 protein. The sample has fewer than 900,000 distinct CDR3 sequences, about 42% seen once.

The rearrangement joins TRBV3-1 to TRBJ1-6; 8 positions agree with TRBD1. The TCR sequence derives from a woman between 55 and 75 years old in good health. Sequenced material: blood. Here the CDR3 DNA reads TGTGCCAGCACCCCGACAGGGGATGTTTCACCCCTCCACTTT. Its protein product is CASTPTGDVSPLHF.